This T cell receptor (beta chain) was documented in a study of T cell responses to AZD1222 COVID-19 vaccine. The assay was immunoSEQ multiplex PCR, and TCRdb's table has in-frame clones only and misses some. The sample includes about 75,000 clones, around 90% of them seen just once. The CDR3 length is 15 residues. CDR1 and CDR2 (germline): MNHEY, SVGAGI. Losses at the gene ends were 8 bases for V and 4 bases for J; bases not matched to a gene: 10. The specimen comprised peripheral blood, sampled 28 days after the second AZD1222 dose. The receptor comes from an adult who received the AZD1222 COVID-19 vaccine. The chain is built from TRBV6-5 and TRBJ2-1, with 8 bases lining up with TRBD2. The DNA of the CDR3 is TGTGCCAGCCCTGCGGGCGGGGGGCCGTACAATGAGCAGTTCTTC. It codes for CASPAGGGPYNEQFF.